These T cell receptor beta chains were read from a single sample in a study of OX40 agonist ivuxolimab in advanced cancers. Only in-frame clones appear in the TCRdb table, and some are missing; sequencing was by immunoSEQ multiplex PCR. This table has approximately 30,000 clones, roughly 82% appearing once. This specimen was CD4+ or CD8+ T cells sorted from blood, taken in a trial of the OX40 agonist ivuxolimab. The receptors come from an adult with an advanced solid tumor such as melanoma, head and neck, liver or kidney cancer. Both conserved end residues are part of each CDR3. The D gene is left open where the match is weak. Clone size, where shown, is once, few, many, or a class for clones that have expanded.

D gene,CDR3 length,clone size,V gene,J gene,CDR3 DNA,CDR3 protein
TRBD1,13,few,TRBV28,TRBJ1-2,TGTGCCAGCGGGAGGGGACAGGCATATGGCTACACCTTC,CASGRGQAYGYTF
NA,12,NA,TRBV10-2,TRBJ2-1,TGCGCCAGCTCCCACGGGTTGAATGAGCAGTTCTTC,CASSHGLNEQFF
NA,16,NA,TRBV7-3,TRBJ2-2,TGTGCCAGCAGCTTAAGAGGGAGTGTTCGCACCGGGGAGCTGTTTTTT,CASSLRGSVRTGELFF
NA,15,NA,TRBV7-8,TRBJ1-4,TGTGCCAGCAGCCCTAGCAGGGTACATAATGAAAAACTGTTTTTT,CASSPSRVHNEKLFF
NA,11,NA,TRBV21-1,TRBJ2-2,TGTGCCAGCAAATCCCTGACCCAGCTGTTTTTT,CASKSLTQLFF
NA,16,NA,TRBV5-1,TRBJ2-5,TGCGCCAGCAGCTCAGCCCCCAACAGGGTTGGGGAGACCCAGTACTTC,CASSSAPNRVGETQYF
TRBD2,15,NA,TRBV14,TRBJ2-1,TGTGCCAGCAGCCAAACTAGCGGGGGGGCGAATGAGCAGTTCTTC,CASSQTSGGANEQFF
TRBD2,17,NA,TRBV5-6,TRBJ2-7,TGTGCCAGCAGCTTCCGAACTAGCGGGAGCTTTGGCTACGAGCAGTACTTC,CASSFRTSGSFGYEQYF
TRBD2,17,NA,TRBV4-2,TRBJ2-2,TGTGCCAGCAGCCAAGCTAGCGGGAGGGCGGGCACCGGGGAGCTGTTTTTT,CASSQASGRAGTGELFF
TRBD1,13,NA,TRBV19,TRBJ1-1,TGTGCCAGTCAAGACAGGGGGGACACTGAAGCTTTCTTT,CASQDRGDTEAFF
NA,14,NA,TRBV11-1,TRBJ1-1,TGTGCCAGCAGCCCCGGACAAAAGAACACTGAAGCTTTCTTT,CASSPGQKNTEAFF
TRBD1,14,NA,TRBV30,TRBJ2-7,TGTGCCTGGAGTTTGGAAAGAAGGGGGCGCGAGCAGTACTTC,CAWSLERRGREQYF
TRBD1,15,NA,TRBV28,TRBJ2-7,TGTGCCAGCAGCTCCCGGACAGGCCTCTACTACGAGCAGTACTTC,CASSSRTGLYYEQYF
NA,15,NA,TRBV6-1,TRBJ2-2,TGTGCCAGCAGTGATAACCCAGGGGCTTCCGGGGAGCTGTTTTTT,CASSDNPGASGELFF
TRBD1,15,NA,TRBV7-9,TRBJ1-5,TGTGCCAGCAGCGCAGGGGGCGGCCCCAATCAGCCCCAGCATTTT,CASSAGGGPNQPQHF
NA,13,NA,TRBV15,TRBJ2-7,TGTGCCACCAGCAGCCTCCTTCCATACGAGCAGTACTTC,CATSSLLPYEQYF
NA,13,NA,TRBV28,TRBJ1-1,TGTGCCAGCAGTTTAGGGAGACTAGAGAGAGCTTTCTTT,CASSLGRLERAFF
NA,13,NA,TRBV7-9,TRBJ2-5,TGTGCCAGCAGCTTATATACGGAAGAGACCCAGTACTTC,CASSLYTEETQYF
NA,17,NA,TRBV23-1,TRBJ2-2,TGCGCCAGCAGTCAATGCCCCAGGGGCTCGAACACCGGGGAGCTGTTTTTT,CASSQCPRGSNTGELFF
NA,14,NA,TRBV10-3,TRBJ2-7,TGTGCCATCAGGAATGCAGGGGTTTCCTACGAGCAGTACTTC,CAIRNAGVSYEQYF
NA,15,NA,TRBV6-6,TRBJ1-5,TGTGCCAGCAGTTACGGGACACACGATGGGCAGCCCCAGCATTTT,CASSYGTHDGQPQHF
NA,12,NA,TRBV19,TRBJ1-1,TGTGCCAGTAGTATCGGCCAGGGTGAGGCTTTCTTT,CASSIGQGEAFF
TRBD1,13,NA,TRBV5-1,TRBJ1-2,TGCGCCAGCAGACCGGGACAGGACTATGGCTACACCTTC,CASRPGQDYGYTF
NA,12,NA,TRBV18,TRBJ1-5,TGTGCCAGCTCAGGGCAGGATCAGCCCCAGCATTTT,CASSGQDQPQHF
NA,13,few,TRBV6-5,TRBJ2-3,TGTGCCAGCAGTTACGTTGCCACAGATACGCAGTATTTT,CASSYVATDTQYF
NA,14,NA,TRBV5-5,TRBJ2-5,TGTGCCAGCAGCTTGCGGCCGGGGGAGGAGACCCAGTACTTC,CASSLRPGEETQYF
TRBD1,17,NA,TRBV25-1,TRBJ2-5,TGTGCCAGCAGTGAAGGGATGGGGACAGATACCCGAGAGACCCAGTACTTC,CASSEGMGTDTRETQYF
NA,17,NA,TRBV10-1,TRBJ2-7,TGCGCCAGCAGTGAGTCTAGTCGGGGACCGACCCGGGTCAAGCAGTACTTC,CASSESSRGPTRVKQYF
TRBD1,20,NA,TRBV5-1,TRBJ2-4,TGCGCCAGCAGCTCACCCTCCGGGACAGGTTTTTCTCTAGCCAAAAACATTCAGTACTTC,CASSSPSGTGFSLAKNIQYF
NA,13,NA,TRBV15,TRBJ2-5,TGTGCCACCAGCAGAGGTTCCCTTGAGACCCAGTACTTC,CATSRGSLETQYF